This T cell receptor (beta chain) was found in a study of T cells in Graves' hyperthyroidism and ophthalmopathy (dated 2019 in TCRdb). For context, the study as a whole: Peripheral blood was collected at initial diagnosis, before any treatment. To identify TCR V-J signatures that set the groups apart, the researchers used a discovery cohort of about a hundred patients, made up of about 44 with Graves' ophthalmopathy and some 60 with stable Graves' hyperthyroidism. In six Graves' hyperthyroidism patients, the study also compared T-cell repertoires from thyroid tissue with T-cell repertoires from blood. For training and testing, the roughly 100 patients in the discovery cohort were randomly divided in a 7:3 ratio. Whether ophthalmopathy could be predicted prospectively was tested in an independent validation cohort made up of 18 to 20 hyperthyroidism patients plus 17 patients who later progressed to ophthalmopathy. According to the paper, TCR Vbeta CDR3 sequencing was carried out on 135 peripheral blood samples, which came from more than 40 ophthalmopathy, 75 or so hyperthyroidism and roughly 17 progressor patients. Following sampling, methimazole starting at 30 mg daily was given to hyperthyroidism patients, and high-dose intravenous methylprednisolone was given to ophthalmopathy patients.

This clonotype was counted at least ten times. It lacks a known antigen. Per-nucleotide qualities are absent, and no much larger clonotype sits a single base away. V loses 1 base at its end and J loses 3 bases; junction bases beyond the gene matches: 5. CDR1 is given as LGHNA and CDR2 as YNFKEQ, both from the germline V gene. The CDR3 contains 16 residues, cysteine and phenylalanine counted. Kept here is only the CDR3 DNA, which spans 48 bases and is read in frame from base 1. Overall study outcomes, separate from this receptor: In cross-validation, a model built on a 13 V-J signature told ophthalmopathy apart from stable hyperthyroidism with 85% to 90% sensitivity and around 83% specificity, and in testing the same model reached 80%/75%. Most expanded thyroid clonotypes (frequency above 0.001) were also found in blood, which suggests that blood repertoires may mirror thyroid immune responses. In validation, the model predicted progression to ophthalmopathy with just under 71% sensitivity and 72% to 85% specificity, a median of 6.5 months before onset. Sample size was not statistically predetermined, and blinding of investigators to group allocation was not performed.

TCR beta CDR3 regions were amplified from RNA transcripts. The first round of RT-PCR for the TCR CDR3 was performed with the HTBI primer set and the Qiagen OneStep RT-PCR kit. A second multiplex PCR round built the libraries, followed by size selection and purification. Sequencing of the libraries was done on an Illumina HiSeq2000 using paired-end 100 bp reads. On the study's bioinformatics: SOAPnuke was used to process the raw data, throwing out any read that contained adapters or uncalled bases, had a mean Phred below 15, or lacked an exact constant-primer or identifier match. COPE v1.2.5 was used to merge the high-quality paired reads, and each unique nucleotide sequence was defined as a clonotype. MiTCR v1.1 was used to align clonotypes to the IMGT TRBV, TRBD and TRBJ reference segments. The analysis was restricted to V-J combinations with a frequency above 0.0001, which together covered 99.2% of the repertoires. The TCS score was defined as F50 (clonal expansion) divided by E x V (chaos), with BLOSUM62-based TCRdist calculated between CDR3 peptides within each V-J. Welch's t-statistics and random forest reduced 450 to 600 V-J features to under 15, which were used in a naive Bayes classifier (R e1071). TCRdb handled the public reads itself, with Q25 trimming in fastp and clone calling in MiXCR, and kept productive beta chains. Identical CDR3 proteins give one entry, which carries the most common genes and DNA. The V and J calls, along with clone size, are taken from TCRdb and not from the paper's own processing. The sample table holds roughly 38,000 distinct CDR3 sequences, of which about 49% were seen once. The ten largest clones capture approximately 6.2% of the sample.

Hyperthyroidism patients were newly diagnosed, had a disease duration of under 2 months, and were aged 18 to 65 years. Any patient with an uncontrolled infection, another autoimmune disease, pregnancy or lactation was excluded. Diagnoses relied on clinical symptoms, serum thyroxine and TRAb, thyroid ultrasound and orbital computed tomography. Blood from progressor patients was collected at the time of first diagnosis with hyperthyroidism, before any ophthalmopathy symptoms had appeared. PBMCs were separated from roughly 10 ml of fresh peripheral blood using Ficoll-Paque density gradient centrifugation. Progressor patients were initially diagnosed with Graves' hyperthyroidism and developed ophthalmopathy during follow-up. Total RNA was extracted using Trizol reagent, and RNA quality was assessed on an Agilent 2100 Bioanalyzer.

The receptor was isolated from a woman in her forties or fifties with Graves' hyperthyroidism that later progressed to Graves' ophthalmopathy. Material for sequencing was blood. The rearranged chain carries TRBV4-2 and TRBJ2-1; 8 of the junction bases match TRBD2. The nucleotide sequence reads TGTGCCAGCAGCCAAGGAGGGCTAGCGGGCTACAATGAGCAGTTCTTC. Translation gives CASSQGGLAGYNEQFF.